This T cell receptor beta chain stems from a study of cytomegalovirus exposure and HLA in healthy donors. Study-level information: Early on, a data release was issued that held approximately 78 million unique TCRs from HLA-typed donors. Findings of the study overall: The analysis excluded some indistinguishable V segments, including TRBV6-2 and TRBV6-3. TCR beta V segments were, for the most part, productive about 87% or about 30% of the time in an earlier analysis.

13 Jbeta primers and 60 Vbeta primers were used for the PCR. Measured with immunoSEQ multiplex PCR; TCRdb has only the in-frame clones, and not every one. The table lists some 130,000 clones, around four fifths of them singletons. This CDR3 is 13 amino acids long. The V gene's germline CDR1 is PRHDT and CDR2 FYEKMQ (reference sequence). V was cut by 0 bases and J by 7 bases, with 7 bases left in between. Concerning this clone itself: The antigen is undetermined.

Sequencing input: PBMCs. This receptor was obtained from a female donor in good health and CMV-seronegative. The chain is built from TRBV13 and TRBJ2-1; no firm D call. The CDR3 nucleotides read TGTGCCAGCAGCTTAGGACAGCCAAATGAGCAGTTCTTC. Amino acids: CASSLGQPNEQFF. Looking up the rest from reference TRBV13 and TRBJ2-1 gives the full variable domain: AAGVIQSPRHLIKEKRETATLKCYPIPRHDTVYWYQQGPGQDPQFLISFYEKMQSDKGSIPDRFSAQQFSDYHSELNMSSLELGDSALYFCASSLGQPNEQFFGPGTRLTVL.